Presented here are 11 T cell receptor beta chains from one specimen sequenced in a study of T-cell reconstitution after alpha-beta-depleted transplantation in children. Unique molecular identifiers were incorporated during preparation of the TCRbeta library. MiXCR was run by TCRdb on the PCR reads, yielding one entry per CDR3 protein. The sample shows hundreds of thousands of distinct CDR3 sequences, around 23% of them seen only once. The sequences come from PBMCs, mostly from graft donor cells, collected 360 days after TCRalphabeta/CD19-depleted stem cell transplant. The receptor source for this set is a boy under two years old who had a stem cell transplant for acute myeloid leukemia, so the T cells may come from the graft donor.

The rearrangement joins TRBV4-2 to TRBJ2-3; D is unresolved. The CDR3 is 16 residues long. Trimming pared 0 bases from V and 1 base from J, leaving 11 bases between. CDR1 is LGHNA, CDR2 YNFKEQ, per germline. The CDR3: CASSQDSDDRTDTQYF. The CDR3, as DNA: TGTGCCAGCAGCCAAGATTCGGACGATCGCACAGATACGCAGTATTTT.

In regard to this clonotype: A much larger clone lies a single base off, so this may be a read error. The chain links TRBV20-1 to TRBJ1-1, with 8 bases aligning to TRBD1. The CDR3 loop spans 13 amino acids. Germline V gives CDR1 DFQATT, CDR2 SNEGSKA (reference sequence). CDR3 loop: CGARRGRSVGAFF. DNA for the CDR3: TGCGGTGCTCGCAGGGGGCGGTCTGTTGGAGCTTTCTTT.

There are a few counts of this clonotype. CDR3 region: CASSHRGGSYNEQFF. The CDR3 DNA follows: TGCGCCAGCAGCCATCGTGGGGGCTCCTACAATGAGCAGTTCTTC. The genes are TRBV4-3 and TRBJ2-1, with D possibly being TRBD1 or TRBD2 (5 bases each). CDR3 length: 15 residues. Trimming shortened V by 3 bases and J by 0 bases, and 9 bases separated the two germline ends. Per the germline V gene, CDR1 is LGHNA and CDR2 is YSLEER.

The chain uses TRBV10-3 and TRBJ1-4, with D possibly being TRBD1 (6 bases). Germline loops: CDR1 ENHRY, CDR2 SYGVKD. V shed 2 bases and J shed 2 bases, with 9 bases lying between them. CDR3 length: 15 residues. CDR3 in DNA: TGTGCCATCAGTGAGACGGACAGTACTAATGAAAAACTGTTTTTT. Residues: CAISETDSTNEKLFF.

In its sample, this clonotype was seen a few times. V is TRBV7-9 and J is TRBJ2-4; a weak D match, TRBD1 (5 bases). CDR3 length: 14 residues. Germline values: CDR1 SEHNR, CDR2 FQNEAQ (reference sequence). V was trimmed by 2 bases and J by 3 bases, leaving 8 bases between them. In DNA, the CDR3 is TGTGCCAGCAGCTTAATCAGGGACAAAAACATTCAGTACTTC. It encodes CASSLIRDKNIQYF.

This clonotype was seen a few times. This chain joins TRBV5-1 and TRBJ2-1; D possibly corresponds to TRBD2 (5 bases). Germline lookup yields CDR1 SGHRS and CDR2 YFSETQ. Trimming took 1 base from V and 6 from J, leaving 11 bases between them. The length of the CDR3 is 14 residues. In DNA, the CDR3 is TGCGCCAGCAGCTTGTCCGGGGTCGTCAATGAGCAGTTCTTC. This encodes CASSLSGVVNEQFF.

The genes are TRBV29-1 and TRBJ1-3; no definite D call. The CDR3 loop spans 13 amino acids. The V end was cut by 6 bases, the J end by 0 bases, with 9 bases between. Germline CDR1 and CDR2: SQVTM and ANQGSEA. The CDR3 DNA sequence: TGCAGCGTAGAGGAGAGCTCTGGAAACACCATATATTTT. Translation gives CSVEESSGNTIYF. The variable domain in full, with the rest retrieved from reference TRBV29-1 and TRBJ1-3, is SAVISQKPSRDICQRGTSLTIQCQVDSQVTMMFWYRQQPGQSLTLIATANQGSEATYESGFVIDKFPISRPNLTFSTLTVSNMSPEDSSIYLCSVEESSGNTIYFGEGSWLTVV.

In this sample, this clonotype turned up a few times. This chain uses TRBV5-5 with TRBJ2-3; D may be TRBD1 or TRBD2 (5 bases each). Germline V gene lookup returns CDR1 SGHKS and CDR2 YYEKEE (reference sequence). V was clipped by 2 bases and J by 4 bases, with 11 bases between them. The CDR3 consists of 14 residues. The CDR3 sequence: CASSFRGPPDTQYF. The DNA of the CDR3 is TGTGCCAGCAGCTTCCGGGGCCCCCCAGATACGCAGTATTTT.

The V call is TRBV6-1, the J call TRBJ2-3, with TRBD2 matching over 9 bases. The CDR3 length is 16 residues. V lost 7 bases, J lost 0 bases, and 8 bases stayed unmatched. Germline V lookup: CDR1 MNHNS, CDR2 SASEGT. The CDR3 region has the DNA TGTGCCAGCATCTTTAGCGGGGGCCTTAGCACAGATACGCAGTATTTT. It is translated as CASIFSGGLSTDTQYF.

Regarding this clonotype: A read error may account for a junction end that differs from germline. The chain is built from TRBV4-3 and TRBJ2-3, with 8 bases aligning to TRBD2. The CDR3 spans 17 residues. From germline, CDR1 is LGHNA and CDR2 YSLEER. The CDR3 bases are TGCGCCAGCAGCCACGGATGGCGGGGGGCCTCTGACGATACGCAGTGTTTT. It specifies CASSHGWRGASDDTQCF.

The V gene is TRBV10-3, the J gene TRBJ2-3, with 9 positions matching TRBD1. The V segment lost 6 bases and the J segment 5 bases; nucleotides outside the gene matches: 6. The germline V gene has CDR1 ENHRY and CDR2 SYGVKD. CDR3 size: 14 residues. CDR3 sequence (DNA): TGTGCCATCAGCGGGACAGGGCAAGGAGATACGCAGTATTTT. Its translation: CAISGTGQGDTQYF.